These 17 T cell receptor beta chains were all obtained from the same sample, sequenced in a study of early T cells in non-severe SARS-CoV-2 infection. Each CDR3 protein is one row after TCRdb ran MiXCR on the 5' RACE reads. This sample yields 55,000 to 75,000 distinct CDR3 sequences, of which less than 9.5% are seen a single time; about 3.4% belongs to the top ten. The sample taken for sequencing was whole blood. All receptors come from an adult who was a healthcare worker with PCR-confirmed SARS-CoV-2 infection or an uninfected control (not recorded which).

This clonotype has more than one count but fewer than ten. The CDR3 is CASSLRRYEQYF. The CDR3 DNA reads as TGTGCCAGCAGTTTAAGGCGCTACGAGCAGTACTTC. This chain links TRBV28 with TRBJ2-7; no clear D gene. CDR1 is MDHEN, CDR2 SYDVKM, per germline. The ends were cut back, 2 bases at V and 3 bases at J, with 5 bases in the middle. The CDR3 length is 12 residues.

This clonotype occurred a few times. This rearrangement joins TRBV7-9 to TRBJ1-1; 9 nucleotides align to TRBD1. Germline lookup yields CDR1 SEHNR and CDR2 FQNEAQ (reference sequence). With 0 bases clipped from V and 10 bases from J, the junction kept 6 bases outside the gene matches. The CDR3 totals 14 residues. The DNA for the CDR3 is TGTGCCAGCAGCTTAGCGAGGACAGGGGAGGGAGCTTTCTTT. Its protein product is CASSLARTGEGAFF. Full variable domain (missing parts from reference TRBV7-9 and TRBJ1-1): DTGVSQNPRHKITKRGQNVTFRCDPISEHNRLYWYRQTLGQGPEFLTYFQNEAQLEKSRLLSDRFSAERPKGSFSTLEIQRTEQGDSAMYLCASSLARTGEGAFFGQGTRLTVV.

This clonotype counts as medium-sized. This chain joins TRBV7-9 and TRBJ1-5; D may be TRBD1 (5 bases). Germline lookup yields CDR1 SEHNR and CDR2 FQNEAQ (reference sequence). V was pared by 5 bases and J by 4 bases, with 15 bases between. The CDR3 spans 15 residues. The CDR3 sequence: CASSLTAAGNQPQHF. The CDR3 DNA reads TGTGCCAGCAGCCTGACAGCGGCGGGAAATCAGCCCCAGCATTTT.

This clonotype has just a few counts. V gene TRBV5-1 combines with J gene TRBJ1-3, with 8 bases identical to TRBD1. V was pared by 5 bases and J by 2 bases, with 3 bases of the junction left unmatched. The germline CDR1 and CDR2 sequences are SGHRS and YFSETQ. This CDR3 is built from 14 residues. The CDR3 here is CASRLTGAGNTIYF. DNA for the CDR3: TGCGCCAGCAGATTGACAGGGGCTGGAAACACCATATATTTT.

The genes are TRBV5-1 and TRBJ2-5, with 14 bases fitting TRBD2. This CDR3 has 18 amino acids. V was pared by 4 bases and J by 0 bases, with 8 bases of the junction left unmatched. Per the germline V gene, CDR1 is SGHRS and CDR2 is YFSETQ. CDR3 in amino acids: CASSVGLAGVRYQETQYF. The CDR3 DNA reads TGCGCCAGCAGCGTGGGACTAGCGGGAGTCCGGTACCAAGAGACCCAGTACTTC.

This clonotype has at least ten counts. This rearrangement joins TRBV15 to TRBJ2-1; D is possibly TRBD2 (5 bases). V dropped 2 bases and J dropped 5 bases, with 13 bases sitting between them. This CDR3 spans 15 amino acids. The germline V gene encodes CDR1 LNHNV and CDR2 YYDKDF (reference sequence). The CDR3 is CATSRQTAGHNEQFF. In nucleotides, the CDR3 is TGTGCCACCAGCAGACAGACCGCGGGCCACAATGAGCAGTTCTTC.

There are many counts of this clonotype. The CDR3, as DNA: TGTGCCAGCAGTCTCGGCCACACTGAAGCTTTCTTT. Its protein is CASSLGHTEAFF. V is TRBV12-3 or TRBV12-4 and J is TRBJ1-1; D call uncertain. The germline V and J ends were trimmed by 5 bases and 3 bases, with 7 bases remaining between them. The CDR3 is made up of 12 amino acids.

This clonotype was picked up a small number of times. This chain links TRBV12-3 or TRBV12-4 with TRBJ1-6; D remains ambiguous. This CDR3 spans 14 amino acids. V shed 1 base and J shed 6 bases, with 7 bases lying between them. Written as DNA, the CDR3 is TGTGCCAGCAGTTTAGAACTGATTAATTCACCCCTCCACTTT. It translates to CASSLELINSPLHF.

In its sample, this clonotype was seen many times. V usage is TRBV28 and J usage is TRBJ1-5; 7 bases are a match to TRBD1. The CDR3 runs 15 residues. V lost 6 bases to trimming and J lost 4 bases; unmatched junction nucleotides: 9. The V gene's germline CDR1 is MDHEN and CDR2 SYDVKM. DNA for the CDR3: TGTGCCAGCAGCTTTGACAGGGTGGGAAATCAGCCCCAGCATTTT. Translated, it gives CASSFDRVGNQPQHF.

This clonotype was seen more than once but under ten times. The CDR3 DNA reads TGTGCCTGGAGCCGACAGTCCGGCGGCTATGGCTACACCTTC. Amino acids: CAWSRQSGGYGYTF. J is TRBJ1-2 and V is TRBV30, with D perhaps TRBD1 (5 bases). Trimming removed 3 bases at V and 4 bases at J, with 15 bases between. CDR3 length: 14 amino acids. Germline CDR1 reads GTSNPN; CDR2 reads SVGIG (reference sequence).

This clonotype was detected ten times or more. The J gene is TRBJ2-3, the V gene TRBV29-1; D might be TRBD1 or TRBD2, each matching 5 bases. The germline V gene has CDR1 SQVTM and CDR2 ANQGSEA. The ends were cut back, 2 bases at V and 0 bases at J, with 9 bases in the middle. CDR3 length equals 14 residues. CDR3 nucleotides: TGCAGCGTTGAAAGAGGGGCTAGCACAGATACGCAGTATTTT. Its translation: CSVERGASTDTQYF.

This clonotype was seen only a few times. The chain has TRBV19 and TRBJ2-2; D gene unclear. V gave up 0 bases and J gave up 5 bases, with 13 bases separating them. There are 16 residues in the CDR3. Germline V gene data show CDR1 as LNHDA and CDR2 as SQIVND (reference sequence). CDR3 nucleotide sequence: TGTGCCAGTAGTATAGATCTTAGGACGGTGACCGGGGAGCTGTTTTTT. Amino acid sequence: CASSIDLRTVTGELFF.

The count of this clonotype is one. In nucleotides, the CDR3 is TGTGCCAGCAGCTGGGGCGCGGGATATGGCTACACCTTC. Translating gives CASSWGAGYGYTF. V usage is TRBV7-9 and J usage is TRBJ1-2; TRBD1 might be the D (5 bases). CDR3 length: 13 amino acids. V was shortened by 4 bases and J by 5 bases, with 11 bases between the two germline ends. CDR1 is SEHNR and CDR2 is FQNEAQ in the germline V gene (reference sequence).

This chain connects TRBV4-2 to TRBJ2-1; D uncertain. This CDR3 has 15 residues. Trimming left V 0 bases short and J 2 bases short, with 8 bases between. Germline V gives CDR1 LGHNA, CDR2 YNFKEQ. In nucleotides, the CDR3 is TGTGCCAGCAGCCAAGATAGGAAGGCCTACAATGAGCAGTTCTTC. Its translation is CASSQDRKAYNEQFF.

The chain carries TRBV19 and TRBJ2-6; TRBD1 matches 8 bases. Germline V lookup: CDR1 LNHDA, CDR2 SQIVND (reference sequence). V lost 4 bases, J lost 0 bases, and 2 bases stayed unmatched. The CDR3 loop spans 16 amino acids. CDR3 sequence: CASSTGGNSGANVLTF. The CDR3 nucleotides read TGTGCCAGTAGTACAGGGGGCAACTCTGGGGCCAACGTCCTGACTTTC.

This clonotype was seen at least ten times. The chain employs TRBV27 and TRBJ2-3; D might be TRBD1 or TRBD2, each matching 5 bases. Per the germline V gene, CDR1 is MNHEY and CDR2 is SMNVEV (reference sequence). The CDR3 extends over 18 amino acids. Trimming cost V 5 bases and J 1 base, with 22 bases left between them. The CDR3 DNA follows: TGTGCCAGCAGTGAGGGGAGCTGGGTTGGGTACGGCACAGATACGCAGTATTTT. Amino acid sequence: CASSEGSWVGYGTDTQYF.

This clonotype was recorded a few times. The chain combines TRBV7-3 with TRBJ2-1, with a tentative D call TRBD1 (6 bases). The CDR3 spans 15 residues. Trimming cost V 3 bases and J 4 bases, with 13 bases left between them. Looked up from germline, CDR1 is SGHTA and CDR2 is FQGTGA. The CDR3 reads CASSFRQAFYNEQFF. The CDR3, as DNA: TGTGCCAGCAGCTTCCGACAGGCCTTTTACAATGAGCAGTTCTTC.